This record concerns one T cell receptor (beta chain) sequence. These data belong to a study of technical replicates of blood from a handful of donors. The CDR3 runs 14 residues. V was shortened by 6 bases and J by 4 bases, with 15 bases between the two germline ends. CDR1 ENHRY and CDR2 SYGVKD come from the germline V gene. The protocol was immunoSEQ multiplex PCR, while the TCRdb copy is restricted to in-frame clones and leaves out a portion. The table shows more than 10,000 clones, with about four fifths occurring only once. The chain is built from TRBV10-3 and TRBJ1-1; D is possibly TRBD1 (5 bases). The sequenced sample consisted of PBMCs. This sequence originates from a human donor in good health. CDR3 amino acids: CAISERGLGTEAFF. For the CDR3, the DNA is TGTGCCATCAGCGAAAGGGGACTAGGCACTGAAGCTTTCTTT.